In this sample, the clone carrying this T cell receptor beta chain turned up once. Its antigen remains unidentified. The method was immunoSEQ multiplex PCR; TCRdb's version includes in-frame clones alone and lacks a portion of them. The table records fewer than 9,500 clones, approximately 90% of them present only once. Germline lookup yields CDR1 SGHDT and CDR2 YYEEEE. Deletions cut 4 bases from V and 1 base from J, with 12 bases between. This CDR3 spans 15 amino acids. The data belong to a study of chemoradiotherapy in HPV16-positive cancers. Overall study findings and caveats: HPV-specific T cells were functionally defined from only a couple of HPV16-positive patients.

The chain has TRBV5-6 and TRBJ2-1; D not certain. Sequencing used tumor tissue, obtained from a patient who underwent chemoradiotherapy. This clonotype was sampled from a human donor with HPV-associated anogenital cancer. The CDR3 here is CASSPNWGSYNEQFF. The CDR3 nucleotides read TGTGCCAGCAGCCCCAATTGGGGTTCCTACAATGAGCAGTTCTTC.